This T cell receptor (beta chain) was captured by sequencing in a study of T cell responses to AZD1222 COVID-19 vaccine. Study-wide results and limits: Repertoire samples came only from after the peak T cell response.

This clone was recorded a few times. Its specificity is not known. Produced via immunoSEQ multiplex PCR; TCRdb's table is partial and in-frame only. The sample consists of 150,000 or so clones, nearly 90% of them appearing once. Per the germline V gene, CDR1 is MDHEN and CDR2 is SYDVKM. The CDR3 consists of 16 residues. The V segment lost 7 bases and the J segment 5 bases; nucleotides outside the gene matches: 9. This chain uses TRBV28 with TRBJ2-1, with 12 positions matching TRBD2. Specimen: peripheral blood, collected on day 0 of AZD1222 vaccination. The sequence was collected from an adult in good health. The CDR3 nucleotides read TGTGCCAGCATCTCGGGGCTAGCGGGAGGGAACAATGAGCAGTTCTTC. It yields the protein CASISGLAGGNNEQFF.